Below, 23 T cell receptor beta chains from the same sample are listed, as sequenced in a study of blood T cells in healthy people across ages. Together with a sample-barcoded 5' primer, a J-beta primer mix was included in a second PCR lasting about 6 to 11 cycles. TCRdb reprocessed the 5' RACE reads with MiXCR, giving one entry per CDR3 protein. Of fewer than 1.5 million distinct CDR3 sequences in the sample, around 39% were seen once. The sequenced sample was blood. The receptors derive from a woman between 18 and 29 years old in good health.

This clonotype was counted only a few times. The chain couples TRBV6-2 or TRBV6-3 to TRBJ2-6; D call uncertain. Germline CDR1 reads MNHEY; CDR2 reads SVGEGT. Trimming removed 6 bases at V and 5 bases at J, with 5 bases between. CDR3 length: 12 amino acids. CDR3 coding DNA: TGTGCCAGCAGGAGCAGGGCCAACGTCCTGACTTTC. Translated: CASRSRANVLTF.

CDR3 sequence reads: CASSSRVHPYEQYF. For the CDR3, the DNA is TGTGCCAGCAGCTCTCGAGTCCACCCCTACGAGCAGTACTTC. The chain uses TRBV11-2 and TRBJ2-7; D not certain. The CDR3 is 14 residues long. Germline CDR1 is SGHAT and CDR2 is FQNNGV. V was clipped by 4 bases and J by 2 bases, with 12 bases between them.

The CDR3 sequence is CASSLVGIRLSNEQFF. The DNA for the CDR3 is TGTGCCAGCAGCTTGGTGGGGATCCGTCTGAGCAACGAGCAGTTCTTC. V is TRBV5-5 and J is TRBJ2-1; D is ambiguous. Germline CDR1 and CDR2: SGHKS and YYEKEE (reference sequence). The CDR3 contains 16 residues. The V end was cut by 0 bases, the J end by 10 bases, with 20 bases between.

This clonotype was seen more than once but under ten times. The V gene is TRBV12-3 or TRBV12-4, the J gene TRBJ2-7; a possible D gene is TRBD2 (6 bases). The CDR3 spans 17 residues. Trimming took 2 bases from V and 0 from J, leaving 17 bases between them. This CDR3 reads CASSLIGGYLSSYEQYF. The CDR3 coding sequence is TGTGCCAGCAGTTTAATCGGGGGATACCTGAGCTCCTACGAGCAGTACTTC.

The table lists this clonotype with many counts. The V and J genes are TRBV6-2 or TRBV6-3 and TRBJ2-7; TRBD2 agrees at 9 bases. The J segment lost 0 bases and the V segment lost 5 bases, leaving 2 bases of the junction unmatched. The germline V gene encodes CDR1 MNHEY and CDR2 SVGEGT. The CDR3 sequence is 14 residues long. CDR3 nucleotides: TGTGCCAGCAGTCTAGCGGGGTTCTCCTACGAGCAGTACTTC. Its translation is CASSLAGFSYEQYF.

The sample holds one count of this clonotype. A read error may account for a junction end that differs from germline. The CDR3 here is CSVGVNPADKQYF. The CDR3 DNA reads as TGCAGCGTCGGGGTTAACCCGGCAGATAAGCAGTATTTT. The chain combines TRBV29-1 with TRBJ2-3, with D possibly TRBD2 on 5 matching bases. CDR1 and CDR2 (germline): SQVTM, ANQGSEA. CDR3 length: 13 amino acids.

This clonotype was counted only a few times. This chain links TRBV20-1 with TRBJ2-1, with TRBD2 matching over 12 bases. J was trimmed by 9 bases and V by 6 bases; bases with no gene match: 9. Per the germline V gene, CDR1 is DFQATT and CDR2 is SNEGSKA (reference sequence). This CDR3 contains 14 residues. As DNA, the CDR3 is TGCAGTGCCAGCCCTAGCGGGAGGGGTGGTGAGCAGTTCTTC. It encodes CSASPSGRGGEQFF.

This chain links TRBV28 with TRBJ1-5; D not certain. CDR1 is MDHEN, CDR2 SYDVKM, per germline. The CDR3 loop spans 11 amino acids. V lost 5 bases, J lost 10 bases, and 9 bases lay in between. The CDR3 loop is CASSRNDPQHF. Written as DNA, the CDR3 is TGTGCCAGCAGTCGGAATGACCCCCAGCATTTT.

The chain combines TRBV5-1 with TRBJ1-3; no clear D. The CDR3 totals 16 residues. Germline V gene sequence: CDR1 SGHRS, CDR2 YFSETQ. The V and J ends lost 4 bases and 1 base respectively, with 15 bases between them. CDR3 residues: CASSRLERGSGNTIYF. The CDR3 nucleotides are TGCGCCAGCAGCCGCCTTGAGCGGGGATCTGGAAACACCATATATTTT.

V is TRBV2 and J is TRBJ2-5, with a possible D match to TRBD1 (6 bases). This CDR3 comprises 13 residues. From germline, CDR1 is SNHLY and CDR2 FYNNEI. V lost 8 bases, J lost 2 bases, and 12 bases lay in between. The CDR3 spells CASSMQGQETQYF. In DNA, the CDR3 is TGTGCCAGCTCGATGCAGGGGCAAGAGACCCAGTACTTC.

V is TRBV5-8 and J is TRBJ2-7; the D is unclear. There are 15 residues in the CDR3. Germline V gene lookup returns CDR1 SGHTS and CDR2 YDEGEE. Deletions cut 6 bases from V and 0 bases from J, with 16 bases between. CDR3 DNA: TGTGCCAGCACCCGATATGCGGAAAGCTCCTACGAGCAGTACTTC. Protein product: CASTRYAESSYEQYF.

This clonotype has a handful of counts. The chain has TRBV20-1 and TRBJ2-1; no reliable D call. Trimming stripped 6 bases from V and 0 bases from J, with 12 bases between. This CDR3 spans 14 amino acids. Germline V gives CDR1 DFQATT, CDR2 SNEGSKA (reference sequence). The CDR3 bases are TGCAGTGCCAGCGAGAAATTCTCCTACAATGAGCAGTTCTTC. This gives the protein CSASEKFSYNEQFF.

This clonotype was detected only a few times. This chain uses TRBV5-1 with TRBJ1-1; D gene ambiguous. The germline V gene has CDR1 SGHRS and CDR2 YFSETQ. This CDR3 region has 15 residues. Trimming removed 3 bases from V and 2 bases from J, with 14 bases in between. CDR3 DNA sequence: TGCGCCAGCAGCTGGGGATGGACCGACAACACTGAAGCTTTCTTT. Protein sequence: CASSWGWTDNTEAFF.

The chain is built from TRBV9 and TRBJ2-1; D gene uncertain. Germline V gene sequence: CDR1 SGDLS, CDR2 YYNGEE. The CDR3 contains 13 residues. V shed 7 bases and J shed 6 bases, with 14 bases lying between them. The CDR3 DNA reads TGTGCCAGCGTCCCGCTCTGGTCCAATGAGCAGTTCTTC. Protein sequence: CASVPLWSNEQFF.

V gene TRBV28 combines with J gene TRBJ2-1; a possible D gene is TRBD1 (6 bases). V was trimmed by 7 bases and J by 6 bases, leaving 16 bases between them. The germline V gene has CDR1 MDHEN and CDR2 SYDVKM. This CDR3 is built from 14 residues. The CDR3 nucleotides are TGTGCCAGCACCGGGAACCCCAGGGGCAATGAGCAGTTCTTC. Translating it yields CASTGNPRGNEQFF.

This clonotype was seen just once. This chain joins TRBV15 and TRBJ2-6; D ambiguous. This CDR3 contains 16 residues. The V gene lost 0 bases and the J gene lost 3 bases, with 9 bases spanning the gap. Germline V gene data show CDR1 as LNHNV and CDR2 as YYDKDF (reference sequence). The CDR3 DNA follows: TGTGCCACCAGCAGAGATCCGACACATGGGGCCAACGTCCTGACTTTC. Translating gives CATSRDPTHGANVLTF.

About this clonotype: As the CDR3 is not closed by the conserved phenylalanine or tryptophan, this likely results from a read error. This chain uses TRBV20-1 with TRBJ2-5, with TRBD2 identical over 8 bases. Per the germline V gene, CDR1 is DFQATT and CDR2 is SNEGSKA (reference sequence). Trimming removed 3 bases from V and 1 base from J; junction bases left unmatched: 7. The length of the CDR3 is 15 residues. Written as DNA, the CDR3 is TGCAGTGCTAGTAGGCCGGGGGGGTTCCAAGAGACCCAGTACTAC. Amino acid sequence: CSASRPGGFQETQYY.

The rearrangement joins TRBV12-3 or TRBV12-4 to TRBJ2-7; D gene ambiguous. The CDR3 consists of 15 residues. V dropped 3 bases and J dropped 0 bases, with 12 bases sitting between them. CDR3 residues: CASSLGLVSSYEQYF. DNA of the CDR3: TGTGCCAGCAGTTTGGGTCTCGTGAGCTCCTACGAGCAGTACTTC.

The chain is built from TRBV21-1 and TRBJ2-5; TRBD1 was called by the table and not checked on the DNA. TRBV21-1 is termed a pseudogene. The CDR3 loop spans 16 amino acids. This CDR3 reads CARRVIGTAIQETQYF. Written as DNA, the CDR3 is TGTGCCAGGAGAGTGATAGGGACAGCAATTCAAGAGACCCAGTACTTC.

The chain recombines TRBV20-1 with TRBJ2-5; D unresolved. This CDR3 spans 13 amino acids. V was shortened by 0 bases and J by 5 bases, with 10 bases between the two germline ends. Germline loops: CDR1 DFQATT, CDR2 SNEGSKA (reference sequence). The CDR3 loop is CSAREDARETQYF. The CDR3 DNA reads TGCAGTGCTAGAGAAGATGCTCGGGAGACCCAGTACTTC.

Many counts were recorded for this clonotype. The chain uses TRBV12-3 or TRBV12-4 and TRBJ2-7; D remains ambiguous. The CDR3 has 12 amino acids. Trimming took off 5 bases at V and 7 bases at J, with 12 bases between the two ends. For the CDR3, the DNA is TGTGCCAGCAGTGCCTCCCTTGGGGAGCAGTACTTC. It is translated as CASSASLGEQYF.

This clonotype was seen a handful of times. The genes are TRBV29-1 and TRBJ2-7; 8 nucleotides align to TRBD1. The CDR3 loop spans 12 amino acids. CDR1 and CDR2 from the germline V gene are SQVTM and ANQGSEA. Losses at the gene ends were 4 bases for V and 7 bases for J; bases not matched to a gene: 6. The CDR3 nucleotides are TGCAGCGTTGTAACAGGGGGAAGGGAGCAGTACTTC. Translated: CSVVTGGREQYF.

The J gene is TRBJ2-7, the V gene TRBV29-1; D ambiguous. Germline V gives CDR1 SQVTM, CDR2 ANQGSEA. With 1 base removed from V and 0 bases from J, the gap between germline ends came to 13 bases. CDR3 length equals 15 residues. The CDR3 nucleotides read TGCAGCGTTGAAGGGGATACACCAGACTCCTACGAGCAGTACTTC. As protein: CSVEGDTPDSYEQYF.